The clone carrying this T cell receptor beta chain was picked up a small number of times. Its target is unknown. The isolated RNA, all of it, was reverse transcribed, so expressed TCRB transcripts were what got sequenced. Profiled with immunoSEQ multiplex PCR; TCRdb holds only in-frame clones, not every one. The sample consists of about 160,000 clones, 7.5% to 10% of them appearing once. This sample is part of a study of beta chain features in type 1 diabetes. Study details: What patients shared with healthy donors was a similar profile of age, gender and cell yields. The study examined 90 million to 130 million sorted cells across all samples.

Study-level points and caveats: Moderate but significant shortening of TCRB CDR3s was recorded in all four CD4+ subsets from Type 1 diabetes patients.

This CDR3 is built from 15 residues. V lost 5 bases, J lost 4 bases, and 7 bases stayed unmatched. The germline V gene encodes CDR1 LNHDA and CDR2 SQIVND (reference sequence). The sequence came from a man between 18 and 35 years old in good health. The sample was central memory CD4+ T cells from blood. The V and J genes are TRBV19 and TRBJ2-3, with 9 bases identical to TRBD2. CDR3 nucleotide sequence: TGTGCCAGTAGTCTGAGCGGGAGGAGGGCAGATACGCAGTATTTT. This sequence encodes CASSLSGRRADTQYF.